The 21 T cell receptor beta chains reported below all come from one sample, sequenced in a study of CD4 and CD8 cells across lung adenocarcinoma regions. Each CDR3 protein gets one entry after TCRdb re-called the PCR reads with MiXCR. The data hold 9,000 or so distinct CDR3 sequences, with about 50% observed a single time. The material sequenced was CD8+ T cells from the margin of a lung tumor. The receptors were gathered from a female donor with lung adenocarcinoma. The CD4 and CD8 labels of this study may be unreliable.

Of note for this clonotype: At one boundary the junction diverges from the germline segment, which might be a read error. CDR3 nucleotides: TGTGCTAGCAGCTTAGGGCCCCGACAGGGCGGACCCAATGAGCAGTTCTTC. It codes for CASSLGPRQGGPNEQFF. V is TRBV7-7 and J is TRBJ2-1, with 7 bases that match TRBD1. The CDR3 loop spans 17 amino acids. Germline V CDR1 and CDR2: SSHAT, FNYEAQ (reference sequence).

As for this clonotype: This CDR3 fails to terminate in the conserved phenylalanine or tryptophan, so it likely reflects a read error. No DNA is shown, since the ends of the CDR3 on it are uncertain; the CDR3 is the one TCRdb lists. The V gene is TRBV27, the J gene TRBJ2-6; the D call of TRBD1 is as the table states it, not checked on the DNA. Including both end residues, the CDR3 is 17 amino acids long. CDR1 and CDR2 (germline): MNHEY, SMNVEV (reference sequence). The CDR3 spells CASSNELGCAWANVLSV.

This rearrangement joins TRBV6-1 to TRBJ2-5, with a tentative D call TRBD2 (6 bases). This CDR3 region has 14 residues. V was cut by 7 bases and J by 8 bases, with 20 bases left in between. Germline V gene sequence: CDR1 MNHNS, CDR2 SASEGT. CDR3 protein: CASIGSRDAGTQYF. CDR3 in DNA: TGTGCCAGCATCGGGAGCCGTGACGCAGGTACCCAGTACTTC.

A word on this clonotype: A read error may explain this, as a much larger clone is one base away. V is TRBV28 and J is TRBJ2-3, with 9 bases lining up with TRBD1. The J call may be incorrect, as the DNA end agrees better with TRBJ2-7. CDR1 and CDR2 (germline): MDHEN, SYDVKM. The CDR3 runs 14 residues. CDR3 loop: CASRLWTGDYEQYF. The CDR3 DNA reads TGTGCCAGCAGGCTTTGGACAGGGGACTACGAGCAGTACTTC.

This clonotype has just a few counts. The chain is built from TRBV4-1 and TRBJ2-3, with 8 bases aligning to TRBD2. CDR1 MGHRA and CDR2 YSYEKL come from the germline V gene. The V and J ends lost 4 bases and 2 bases, in that order; junction bases with no gene match: 8. The CDR3 is made up of 16 amino acids. In DNA form, the CDR3 reads TGCGCCAGCAGCCGCCGGACTAGCTTGGCCACAGATACGCAGTATTTT. Translating gives CASSRRTSLATDTQYF.

This clonotype was seen repeatedly, ten times or more. The chain recombines TRBV6-1 with TRBJ1-4, with D possibly TRBD1 on 6 matching bases. The CDR3 runs to 14 residues. V was pared by 6 bases and J by 7 bases, with 15 bases between. The germline CDR1 and CDR2 sequences are MNHNS and SASEGT. CDR3 residues: CASRDSGWSEKLFF. The CDR3 region has the DNA TGTGCCAGCAGGGACAGCGGGTGGTCTGAAAAACTGTTTTTT.

The chain employs TRBV10-2 and TRBJ2-1; D may be TRBD2 (6 bases). V gave up 0 bases and J gave up 12 bases, with 15 bases separating them. The CDR3 is 14 amino acids. Germline lookup yields CDR1 WSHSY and CDR2 SAAADI. The DNA for the CDR3 is TGCGCCAGCAGTGAGTCGACTGTTACTAGCTGGCAGTTCTTC. Protein product: CASSESTVTSWQFF.

The gene calls are TRBV10-3 and TRBJ2-1, with TRBD2 as a possible D gene (5 bases). The CDR3 is 14 amino acids. Germline CDR1 reads ENHRY; CDR2 reads SYGVKD. V lost 3 bases, J lost 6 bases, and 12 bases lay in between. For the CDR3, the DNA is TGTGCCATCAGTGAACGGGATATGGGCAATGAGCAGTTCTTC. Protein product: CAISERDMGNEQFF.

A few counts support this clonotype. The chain combines TRBV5-5 with TRBJ2-3; D gene unclear. The CDR3 totals 12 residues. Trimming took off 2 bases at V and 6 bases at J, with 7 bases between the two ends. Germline CDR1 SGHKS, CDR2 YYEKEE (reference sequence). Written as DNA, the CDR3 is TGTGCCAGCAGCTTTGGAGCCGATACGCAGTATTTT. Protein product: CASSFGADTQYF. The whole variable domain, filled in from reference TRBV5-5 and TRBJ2-3, reads DAGVTQSPTHLIKTRGQQVTLRCSPISGHKSVSWYQQVLGQGPQFIFQYYEKEERGRGNFPDRFSARQFPNYSSELNVNALLLGDSALYLCASSFGADTQYFGPGTRLTVL.

Notes on this clonotype: Relative to the germline gene, one junction end is altered; a read error may explain this. This sequence joins TRBV10-3 and TRBJ2-3, with D maybe TRBD2 (7 bases). Germline V CDR1 and CDR2: ENHRY, SYGVKD. The CDR3 runs 15 residues. The CDR3 region is CAGGVGGRHKDTQYF. The CDR3 coding sequence is TGTGCCGGGGGGGTTGGGGGCCGTCACAAAGATACCCAGTATTTC.

Remarks on this clonotype: The junction and the germline gene differ at one end; a read error may be behind it. This sequence joins TRBV27 and TRBJ2-3, with D unresolved. This CDR3 is 11 amino acids long. From germline, CDR1 is MNHEY and CDR2 SMNVEV (reference sequence). The CDR3 nucleotides read TGTGCCAGCCGTCACCCAGAGACGCAGTATTTC. This codes for CASRHPETQYF.

About this clonotype: The junction and the germline gene differ at one end; a read error may be behind it. The chain couples TRBV6-1 to TRBJ2-5; a weak D match, TRBD2 (6 bases). Germline loops: CDR1 MNHNS, CDR2 SASEGT. The length of the CDR3 is 16 residues. CDR3 sequence: CASRGLGRGSQDTQYF. For the CDR3, the DNA is TGTGCCAGCAGGGGCCTCGGGAGAGGTAGCCAAGATACCCAGTACTTT.

This clonotype was seen many times. This chain links TRBV6-2 or TRBV6-3 with TRBJ2-1, with 12 bases lining up with TRBD2. CDR3 size: 17 residues. Germline lookup yields CDR1 MNHEY and CDR2 SVGEGT. J lost 7 bases, V lost 2 bases, and 9 bases had no gene match. CDR3 sequence (DNA): TGTGCCAGCAGTTACGTCAGACTAGCGGGAGTGGGGAATGAGCAGTTCTTC. Translation: CASSYVRLAGVGNEQFF.

This clonotype was seen only a few times. V and J are TRBV6-1 and TRBJ2-1; 10 bases map to TRBD2. The DNA end is a closer match to TRBJ2-7, so the J assignment may be wrong. Germline CDR1 and CDR2: MNHNS and SASEGT. The length of the CDR3 is 14 residues. The CDR3 protein is CASSPPGLANEQYF. The CDR3, as DNA: TGTGCCAGCAGCCCACCGGGACTAGCGAATGAGCAGTACTTC.

This clonotype came up many times. The V and J genes are TRBV6-1 and TRBJ1-4; D may be TRBD1 (5 bases). This CDR3 is 12 amino acids long. The V gene's germline CDR1 is MNHNS and CDR2 SASEGT. The V gene lost 5 bases and the J gene lost 9 bases, with 10 bases spanning the gap. The DNA for the CDR3 is TGTGCCAGCAGTACAGGTCGTCAAAAACTGTTTTTT. Translating it yields CASSTGRQKLFF.

This chain connects TRBV7-2 to TRBJ1-6; 13 positions match TRBD2. The better agreement between TRBJ2-7 and the DNA end casts doubt on the J call. The V gene's germline CDR1 is SGHTA and CDR2 FQGNSA. This CDR3 has 17 amino acids. The CDR3 loop is CASSLGLAGRTNYEQYF. In DNA form, the CDR3 reads TGTGCCAGCAGCTTGGGACTAGCGGGACGTACAAATTACGAGCAGTACTTC.

The chain links TRBV5-1 to TRBJ2-1, with 7 bases fitting TRBD2. Trimming at V came to 4 bases and at J to 3 bases, leaving 7 bases not matched to a gene. Germline CDR1 is SGHRS and CDR2 is YFSETQ. This CDR3 is built from 15 residues. CDR3 in amino acids: CASSAFAGDYNEQFF. The DNA for the CDR3 is TGCGCCAGCAGCGCCTTTGCGGGAGACTACAATGAGCAGTTCTTC.

On this clonotype itself: A much larger clone differs by one base, so this may be a read error. The V gene is TRBV6-1, the J gene TRBJ2-1, with 12 bases fitting TRBD2. This CDR3 has 14 residues. From germline, CDR1 is MNHNS and CDR2 SASEGT. V trimming: 5 bases; J trimming: 10 bases; junction bases outside the gene matches: 6. CDR3 coding DNA: TGTGCCAGCAGTCTAGCGGGAGGGTACTACGAGCAGTTCTTC. It codes for CASSLAGGYYEQFF.

By share, this clonotype ranks as medium-sized. The chain couples TRBV6-1 to TRBJ1-1, with 7 bases matching TRBD1. V lost 8 bases and J lost 6; bases outside the gene matches: 15. The V gene's germline CDR1 is MNHNS and CDR2 SASEGT. The CDR3 length is 15 residues. The CDR3, as DNA: TGTGCCAGCTCCGAATTCGCAGGGGGTGGGTCTGAAGCTTTCTTT. Translation: CASSEFAGGGSEAFF.

About this clonotype: One end of the junction fails to match germline, which may point to a read error. The rearrangement links TRBV27 to TRBJ2-3; D possibly matches TRBD1 or TRBD2 (6 bases each). Germline CDR1 and CDR2: MNHEY and SMNVEV (reference sequence). This CDR3 comprises 16 residues. In DNA form, the CDR3 reads TGTGCCAGCGGGGGGAAGGGGGGCCGGGGCCCAGAGACGCAGTATTTT. Translation: CASGGKGGRGPETQYF.

Comment on this clonotype: A junction boundary mismatches the germline segment, possibly from a read error. The genes are TRBV7-7 and TRBJ2-2; D is unresolved. Germline CDR1 SSHAT, CDR2 FNYEAQ (reference sequence). The CDR3 contains 13 residues. In DNA form, the CDR3 reads TGTGCTAGCAGCCTAACGAACACCGGGGAGCTGTTTTTT. It codes for CASSLTNTGELFF.